These 25 T cell receptor beta chains came from one sample sequenced in a study of T cells in Graves' hyperthyroidism and ophthalmopathy. Researchers amplified the TCR beta CDR3 regions from RNA transcripts. The primer set for the first-round RT-PCR of the TCR CDR3 was HTBI. In TCRdb, the multiplex PCR reads were re-called with MiXCR into one record per CDR3 protein. In the table there are some 350,000 distinct CDR3 sequences, nearly 15% of which are singletons. Source material: blood. These receptor sequences come from a woman aged 55-69 years with Graves' ophthalmopathy.

There are many counts of this clonotype. The chain links TRBV30 to TRBJ2-1, with 10 bases that match TRBD2. There are 13 residues in the CDR3. V lost 3 bases to trimming and J lost 9 bases; unmatched junction nucleotides: 5. Germline CDR1 and CDR2: GTSNPN and SVGIG (reference sequence). The CDR3 DNA is TGTGCCTGGAGCGTCCAGCGGGAGGGTGAGCAGTTCTTC. Its protein is CAWSVQREGEQFF.

This clonotype was picked up many times. The chain links TRBV6-2 or TRBV6-3 to TRBJ2-5; tentative D call: TRBD2 (6 bases). This CDR3 spans 13 amino acids. The V end lost 10 bases, the J end lost 5 bases, and 17 bases lay between the germline ends. Germline V gives CDR1 MNHEY, CDR2 SVGEGT. In DNA form, the CDR3 reads TGTGCCACTGCGGGACTCCTGCGGGAGACCCAGTACTTC. As protein: CATAGLLRETQYF.

The chain employs TRBV27 and TRBJ2-7; 8 bases align to TRBD1. The CDR3 is 14 residues long. Germline CDR1 and CDR2: MNHEY and SMNVEV (reference sequence). With 5 bases clipped from V and 3 bases from J, the junction kept 6 bases outside the gene matches. The CDR3 region has the DNA TGTGCCAGCAGTACACGACAGGGGATCTACGAGCAGTACTTC. It encodes CASSTRQGIYEQYF.

The rearrangement uses TRBV7-9 and TRBJ2-2; no firm D call. The CDR3 contains 16 residues. Per germline, CDR1 SEHNR and CDR2 FQNEAQ (reference sequence). V lost 1 base to trimming and J lost 3 bases, with 12 bases between them. The CDR3 sequence: CASSLDVWLDTGELFF. In nucleotides, the CDR3 is TGTGCCAGCAGCTTAGATGTGTGGCTGGACACCGGGGAGCTGTTTTTT.

This clonotype was detected many times. V usage is TRBV14 and J usage is TRBJ2-1, with D hard to call. Germline lookup yields CDR1 SGHDN and CDR2 FVKESK. This CDR3 is 13 amino acids long. V was clipped by 0 bases and J by 9 bases, with 9 bases between them. DNA of the CDR3: TGTGCCAGCAGCCAAGACCTTCGGGCTGAGCAGTTCTTC. This translates into CASSQDLRAEQFF.

This clonotype was observed many times. The J gene is TRBJ2-1, the V gene TRBV2; 9 bases fit TRBD1. Germline CDR1 is SNHLY and CDR2 is FYNNEI. The CDR3 loop spans 15 amino acids. The trim removed 6 bases at V and 4 bases at J, leaving 7 bases unmatched. CDR3 region: CASRVGQGFYNEQFF. For the CDR3, the DNA is TGTGCCAGCAGGGTGGGACAGGGTTTTTACAATGAGCAGTTCTTC.

This clonotype was seen many times. The V call is TRBV24-1, the J call TRBJ1-5; possible D gene TRBD1, 6 bases. Germline CDR1 reads KGHDR; CDR2 reads SFDVKD. The CDR3 consists of 17 residues. The V and J ends lost 4 bases and 6 bases respectively, with 21 bases between them. CDR3 amino acids: CATSDRGSGTLGQPQHF. CDR3 DNA sequence: TGTGCCACCAGTGACCGAGGGTCCGGGACATTGGGTCAGCCCCAGCATTTT.

This clonotype was seen at least ten times. This chain uses TRBV18 with TRBJ1-4, with TRBD1 as a possible D gene (5 bases). The length of the CDR3 is 15 residues. With 6 bases removed from V and 3 bases from J, the gap between germline ends came to 14 bases. The germline CDR1 and CDR2 sequences are KGHSH and LQKENI. The CDR3 nucleotides read TGTGCCAGCTCGCCCCAGGGACCCCCTAATGAAAAACTGTTTTTT. Translating gives CASSPQGPPNEKLFF.

This clonotype was found a few times. This chain connects TRBV20-1 to TRBJ1-5, with TRBD1 as a possible D gene (5 bases). The length of the CDR3 is 14 residues. CDR1 is DFQATT, CDR2 SNEGSKA, per germline (reference sequence). V lost 0 bases and J lost 5, with 11 bases in between. The CDR3 reads CSAREAVGDQPQHF. The CDR3, as DNA: TGCAGTGCTAGAGAGGCGGTAGGGGATCAGCCCCAGCATTTT.

Ten or more counts support this clonotype. The chain is built from TRBV6-1 and TRBJ2-3; D possibly uses TRBD1 or TRBD2 (5 bases each). V was pared by 6 bases and J by 0 bases, with 7 bases between. This CDR3 is built from 13 residues. Germline CDR1 and CDR2: MNHNS and SASEGT. The CDR3 spells CASSRDSTDTQYF. CDR3 in DNA: TGTGCCAGCAGCCGGGACAGCACAGATACGCAGTATTTT.

This clonotype was found many times. This chain uses TRBV20-1 with TRBJ2-3; 11 positions match TRBD2. The CDR3 is made up of 15 amino acids. CDR1 DFQATT and CDR2 SNEGSKA come from the germline V gene (reference sequence). Trimming cost V 5 bases and J 4 bases; bases outside gene matches: 8. The CDR3 DNA is TGCAGTGCTGGGGCCCTAGCGGGAGGCCCAGATACGCAGTATTTT. This sequence encodes CSAGALAGGPDTQYF.

In its sample, this clonotype was seen many times. The rearrangement uses TRBV3-1 and TRBJ2-3; D may be TRBD2 (6 bases). The CDR3 is made up of 16 amino acids. The V end was cut by 0 bases, the J end by 6 bases, with 16 bases between. From germline, CDR1 is LGHDT and CDR2 YNNKEL (reference sequence). The CDR3 DNA is TGTGCCAGCAGCCAAGACGGGAGCGATCCGTGGGATACGCAGTATTTT. This sequence encodes CASSQDGSDPWDTQYF.

The chain links TRBV29-1 to TRBJ2-2; no clear D. The CDR3 totals 11 residues. V shed 7 bases and J shed 2 bases, with 5 bases lying between them. CDR1 and CDR2 from the germline V gene are SQVTM and ANQGSEA. CDR3 protein: CSASNTGELFF. Here the CDR3 DNA reads TGCAGCGCCAGTAACACCGGGGAGCTGTTTTTT.

This clonotype was detected many times. The chain joins TRBV2 to TRBJ1-5; D remains ambiguous. The V and J ends lost 8 bases and 9 bases respectively, with 14 bases between them. Germline loops: CDR1 SNHLY, CDR2 FYNNEI. The CDR3 totals 12 residues. The CDR3 region has the DNA TGTGCCAGCGCACCTGACCTGGGGCCCCAGCATTTT. Its translation is CASAPDLGPQHF.

The CDR3 DNA reads TGTGCCAGTAGTACCGGGACTAGCGGGAGGACAATGAAGCAGTTCTTC. It encodes CASSTGTSGRTMKQFF. The rearrangement joins TRBV19 to TRBJ2-1, with TRBD2 matching over 15 bases. Germline-derived CDR1 and CDR2 are LNHDA and SQIVND (reference sequence). V trimming: 4 bases; J trimming: 11 bases; junction bases outside the gene matches: 9. The CDR3 runs 16 residues.

This clonotype appeared many times. This chain connects TRBV7-2 to TRBJ2-2, with 8 positions matching TRBD2. With 5 bases clipped from V and 6 bases from J, the junction kept 14 bases outside the gene matches. The germline gives CDR1 SGHTA, CDR2 FQGNSA. The CDR3 runs 17 residues. The CDR3 reads CASSPRTQRERSGELFF. CDR3 DNA sequence: TGTGCCAGCAGCCCACGCACCCAGCGGGAGCGCTCCGGGGAGCTGTTTTTT. The whole variable domain, filled in from reference TRBV7-2 and TRBJ2-2, reads GAGVSQSPSNKVTEKGKDVELRCDPISGHTALYWYRQSLGQGLEFLIYFQGNSAPDKSGLPSDRFSAERTGGSVSTLTIQRTQQEDSAVYLCASSPRTQRERSGELFFGEGSRLTVL.

This clonotype came up many times. This chain connects TRBV28 to TRBJ1-1; 7 bases align to TRBD1. Germline loops: CDR1 MDHEN, CDR2 SYDVKM. Losses at the gene ends were 6 bases for V and 1 base for J; bases not matched to a gene: 11. The CDR3 has 16 residues. The CDR3 DNA reads TGTGCCAGCAGCATGACAGGGCCCGGGGGGAACACTGAAGCTTTCTTT. Its translation is CASSMTGPGGNTEAFF. The full variable domain, in which reference TRBV28 and TRBJ1-1 provide the parts outside the CDR3, is DVKVTQSSRYLVKRTGEKVFLECVQDMDHENMFWYRQDPGLGLRLIYFSYDVKMKEKGDIPEGYSVSREKKERFSLILESASTNQTSMYLCASSMTGPGGNTEAFFGQGTRLTVV.

This clonotype was observed a handful of times. The J gene is TRBJ2-6, the V gene TRBV3-1; 12 bases align to TRBD1. The CDR3 is 20 amino acids. Looked up from germline, CDR1 is LGHDT and CDR2 is YNNKEL (reference sequence). V dropped 1 base and J dropped 4; count of bases not matched to a gene: 11. The CDR3 loop is CASSQAFGTGGAGGANVLTF. CDR3 coding DNA: TGTGCCAGCAGCCAAGCTTTCGGGACAGGGGGCGCGGGCGGGGCCAACGTCCTGACTTTC. The variable domain in full, completed from reference TRBV3-1 and TRBJ2-6, reads DTAVSQTPKYLVTQMGNDKSIKCEQNLGHDTMYWYKQDSKKFLKIMFSYNNKELIINETVPNRFSPKSPDKAHLNLHINSLELGDSAVYFCASSQAFGTGGAGGANVLTFGAGSRLTVL.

At least ten counts were recorded for this clonotype. This sequence joins TRBV28 and TRBJ2-3; tentative D call: TRBD1 (6 bases). CDR3 length: 14 amino acids. Looked up from germline, CDR1 is MDHEN and CDR2 is SYDVKM. The V and J ends lost 7 bases and 1 base respectively, with 12 bases between them. The CDR3 loop is CASIDPGGTDTQYF. CDR3 bases: TGTGCCAGCATTGATCCAGGGGGCACAGATACGCAGTATTTT.

This clonotype was recorded a few times. The chain couples TRBV28 to TRBJ1-2, with D maybe TRBD1 (5 bases). Trimming removed 5 bases at V and 7 bases at J, with 17 bases between. Germline lookup yields CDR1 MDHEN and CDR2 SYDVKM. The length of the CDR3 is 14 residues. CDR3 amino acids: CASSTAWGDRGYTF. The CDR3 DNA sequence: TGTGCCAGCAGTACTGCCTGGGGGGATCGTGGCTACACCTTC.

This clonotype was found many times. The chain has TRBV20-1 and TRBJ2-7, with 8 nucleotides matching TRBD2. The CDR3 contains 13 residues. J gave up 0 bases and V 5 bases, and 3 bases lay outside the gene matches. In germline, CDR1 is DFQATT, CDR2 SNEGSKA (reference sequence). The CDR3 protein is CSAVSGNSYEQYF. The CDR3 DNA follows: TGCAGTGCTGTTAGCGGGAACTCCTACGAGCAGTACTTC.

This sequence joins TRBV7-9 and TRBJ1-1; D is perhaps TRBD1 (6 bases). The germline V gene has CDR1 SEHNR and CDR2 FQNEAQ (reference sequence). V shed 4 bases and J shed 1 base, with 10 bases lying between them. The CDR3 is made up of 14 amino acids. The CDR3 loop reads CASSSRGGNTEAFF. The CDR3 bases are TGTGCCAGCAGCTCCAGGGGCGGGAACACTGAAGCTTTCTTT.

The chain uses TRBV27 and TRBJ1-6; the D gene is possibly TRBD1 (6 bases). CDR1 and CDR2 (germline): MNHEY, SMNVEV (reference sequence). The CDR3 runs 15 residues. V was shortened by 6 bases and J by 8 bases, with 17 bases between the two germline ends. The CDR3 reads CASSPGEQGHSPLHF. The CDR3 DNA follows: TGTGCCAGCAGCCCCGGAGAACAGGGACATTCACCCCTCCACTTT.

In its sample, this clonotype was seen many times. The gene calls are TRBV5-1 and TRBJ2-1, with 14 bases lining up with TRBD2. V shed 4 bases, J shed 9 bases, and the junction held 9 bases outside the gene matches. This CDR3 comprises 16 residues. Germline V gene data show CDR1 as SGHRS and CDR2 as YFSETQ. The CDR3 here is CASSPGLAGGAGEQFF. As DNA, the CDR3 is TGCGCCAGCAGCCCTGGACTAGCGGGAGGTGCGGGTGAGCAGTTCTTC.

This clonotype was detected many times. The chain carries TRBV7-2 and TRBJ2-7; 9 bases map to TRBD2. The CDR3 length is 15 residues. Germline loops: CDR1 SGHTA, CDR2 FQGNSA. V trimming: 2 bases; J trimming: 6 bases; junction bases outside the gene matches: 8. The CDR3 loop is CASSLSRAGGGEQYF. CDR3 DNA sequence: TGTGCCAGCAGCTTAAGTAGGGCGGGAGGGGGCGAGCAGTACTTC.